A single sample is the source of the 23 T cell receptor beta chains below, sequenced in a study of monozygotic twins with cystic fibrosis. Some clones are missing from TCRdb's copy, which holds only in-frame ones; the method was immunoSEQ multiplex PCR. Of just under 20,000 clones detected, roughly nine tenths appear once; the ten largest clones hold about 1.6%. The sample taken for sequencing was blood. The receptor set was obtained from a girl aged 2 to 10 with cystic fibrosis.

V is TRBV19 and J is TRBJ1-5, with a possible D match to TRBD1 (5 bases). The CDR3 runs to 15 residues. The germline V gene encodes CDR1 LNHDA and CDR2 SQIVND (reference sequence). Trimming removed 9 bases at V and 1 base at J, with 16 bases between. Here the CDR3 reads CASRPSGASNQPQHF. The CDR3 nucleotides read TGTGCCAGCCGACCCTCCGGGGCAAGCAATCAGCCCCAGCATTTT. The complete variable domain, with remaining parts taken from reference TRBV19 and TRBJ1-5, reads DGGITQSPKYLFRKEGQNVTLSCEQNLNHDAMYWYRQDPGQGLRLIYYSQIVNDFQKGDIAEGYSVSREKKESFPLTVTSAQKNPTAFYLCASRPSGASNQPQHFGDGTRLSIL.

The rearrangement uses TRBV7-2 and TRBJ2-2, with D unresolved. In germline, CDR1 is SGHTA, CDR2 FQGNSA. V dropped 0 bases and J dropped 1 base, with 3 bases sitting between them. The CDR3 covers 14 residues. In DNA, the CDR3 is TGTGCCAGCAGCTTAGCGCGGAACACCGGGGAGCTGTTTTTT. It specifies CASSLARNTGELFF.

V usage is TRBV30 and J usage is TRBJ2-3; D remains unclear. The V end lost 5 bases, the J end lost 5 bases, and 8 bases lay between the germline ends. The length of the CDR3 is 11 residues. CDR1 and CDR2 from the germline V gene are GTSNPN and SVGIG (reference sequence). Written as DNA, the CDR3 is TGTGCCTGGGGACCGCAAGATACGCAGTATTTT. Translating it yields CAWGPQDTQYF.

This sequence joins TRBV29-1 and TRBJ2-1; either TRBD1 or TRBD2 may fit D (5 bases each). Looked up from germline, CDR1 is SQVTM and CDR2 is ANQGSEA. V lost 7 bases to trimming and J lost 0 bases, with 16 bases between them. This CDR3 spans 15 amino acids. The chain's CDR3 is CSAETGPSSYNEQFF. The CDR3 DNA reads TGCAGCGCCGAAACGGGACCTAGCTCCTACAATGAGCAGTTCTTC.

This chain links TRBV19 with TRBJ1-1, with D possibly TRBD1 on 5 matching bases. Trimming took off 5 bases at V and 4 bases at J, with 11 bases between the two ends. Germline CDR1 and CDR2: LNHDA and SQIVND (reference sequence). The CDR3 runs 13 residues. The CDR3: CASSAGRSTEAFF. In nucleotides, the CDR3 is TGTGCCAGTAGTGCAGGGCGGAGCACTGAAGCTTTCTTT. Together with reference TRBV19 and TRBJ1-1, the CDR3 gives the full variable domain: DGGITQSPKYLFRKEGQNVTLSCEQNLNHDAMYWYRQDPGQGLRLIYYSQIVNDFQKGDIAEGYSVSREKKESFPLTVTSAQKNPTAFYLCASSAGRSTEAFFGQGTRLTVV.

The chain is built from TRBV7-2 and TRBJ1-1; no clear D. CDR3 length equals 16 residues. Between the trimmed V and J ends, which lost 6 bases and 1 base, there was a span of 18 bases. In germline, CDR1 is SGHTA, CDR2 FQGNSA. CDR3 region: CASRYHSGASNTEAFF. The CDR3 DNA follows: TGTGCCAGCAGATACCACTCGGGCGCCTCGAACACTGAAGCTTTCTTT.

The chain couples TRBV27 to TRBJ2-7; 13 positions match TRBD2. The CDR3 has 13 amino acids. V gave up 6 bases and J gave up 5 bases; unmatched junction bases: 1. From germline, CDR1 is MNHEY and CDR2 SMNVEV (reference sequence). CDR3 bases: TGTGCCAGCAGAGGACTAGCGGGAGACGAGCAGTACTTC. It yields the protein CASRGLAGDEQYF.

CDR3 sequence (DNA): TGTGCCAGCAGCTTAGGGGCCTGGGGGAGTGAGCAGTTCTTC. It specifies CASSLGAWGSEQFF. The genes are TRBV11-2 and TRBJ2-1, with D perhaps given as TRBD1 or TRBD2 (5 bases each). Trimming stripped 1 base from V and 9 bases from J, with 13 bases between. The CDR3 totals 14 residues. Germline V CDR1 and CDR2: SGHAT, FQNNGV.

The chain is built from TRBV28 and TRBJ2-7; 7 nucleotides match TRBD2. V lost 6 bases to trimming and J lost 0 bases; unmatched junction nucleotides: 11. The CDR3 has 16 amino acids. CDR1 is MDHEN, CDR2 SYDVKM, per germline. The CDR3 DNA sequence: TGTGCCAGCAGCCCCCGTAGCGGGTTTTCCTCCTACGAGCAGTACTTC. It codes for CASSPRSGFSSYEQYF.

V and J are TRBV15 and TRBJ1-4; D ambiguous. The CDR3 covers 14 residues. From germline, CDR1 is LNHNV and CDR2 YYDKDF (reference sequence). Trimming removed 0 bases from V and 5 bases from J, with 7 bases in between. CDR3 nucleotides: TGTGCCACCAGCAGAGATTTGGGGAATGAAAAACTGTTTTTT. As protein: CATSRDLGNEKLFF.

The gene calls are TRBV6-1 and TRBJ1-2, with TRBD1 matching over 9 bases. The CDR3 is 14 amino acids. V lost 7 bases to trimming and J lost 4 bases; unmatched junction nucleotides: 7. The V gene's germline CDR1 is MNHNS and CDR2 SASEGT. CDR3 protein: CASKRDREGYGYTF. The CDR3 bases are TGTGCCAGCAAGCGGGACAGGGAGGGCTATGGCTACACCTTC.

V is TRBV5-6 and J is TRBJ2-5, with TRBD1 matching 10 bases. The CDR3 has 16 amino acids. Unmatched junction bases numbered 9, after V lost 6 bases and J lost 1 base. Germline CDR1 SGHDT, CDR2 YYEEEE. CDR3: CASTPGQGPSQETQYF. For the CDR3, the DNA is TGTGCCAGCACCCCGGGACAGGGGCCCTCCCAAGAGACCCAGTACTTC.

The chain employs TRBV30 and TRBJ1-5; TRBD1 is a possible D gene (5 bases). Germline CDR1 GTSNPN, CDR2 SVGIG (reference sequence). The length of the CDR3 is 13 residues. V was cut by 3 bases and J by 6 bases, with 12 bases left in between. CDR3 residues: CAWSTGYTQPQHF. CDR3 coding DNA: TGTGCCTGGAGCACAGGTTATACTCAGCCCCAGCATTTT.

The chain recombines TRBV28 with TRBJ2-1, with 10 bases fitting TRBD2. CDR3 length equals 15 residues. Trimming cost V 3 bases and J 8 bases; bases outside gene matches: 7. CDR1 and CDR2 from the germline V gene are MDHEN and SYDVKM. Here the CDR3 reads CASSFSASGRDEQFF. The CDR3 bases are TGTGCCAGCAGTTTTTCGGCTAGCGGGAGAGATGAGCAGTTCTTC.

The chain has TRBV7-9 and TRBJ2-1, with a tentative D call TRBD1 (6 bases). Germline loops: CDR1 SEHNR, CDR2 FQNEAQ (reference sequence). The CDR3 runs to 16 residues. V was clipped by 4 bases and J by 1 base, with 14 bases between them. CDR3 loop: CASSSQGIGSYNEQFF. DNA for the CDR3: TGTGCCAGCAGCTCCCAGGGGATAGGGTCCTACAATGAGCAGTTCTTC. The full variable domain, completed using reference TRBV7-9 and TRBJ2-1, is DTGVSQNPRHKITKRGQNVTFRCDPISEHNRLYWYRQTLGQGPEFLTYFQNEAQLEKSRLLSDRFSAERPKGSFSTLEIQRTEQGDSAMYLCASSSQGIGSYNEQFFGPGTRLTVL.

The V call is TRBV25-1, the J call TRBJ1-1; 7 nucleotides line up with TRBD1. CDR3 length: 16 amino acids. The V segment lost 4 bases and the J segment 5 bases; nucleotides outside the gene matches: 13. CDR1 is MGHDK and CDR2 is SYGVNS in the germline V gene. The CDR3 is CASSAKKGARTTEAFF. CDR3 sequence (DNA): TGTGCCAGCAGTGCCAAGAAGGGGGCGAGGACGACTGAAGCTTTCTTT.

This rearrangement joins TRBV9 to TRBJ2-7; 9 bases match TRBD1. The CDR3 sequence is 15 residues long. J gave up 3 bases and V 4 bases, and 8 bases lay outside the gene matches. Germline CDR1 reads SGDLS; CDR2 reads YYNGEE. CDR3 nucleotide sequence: TGTGCCAGCAGCTACGGACAGGGGCAGGGCTACGAGCAGTACTTC. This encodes CASSYGQGQGYEQYF.

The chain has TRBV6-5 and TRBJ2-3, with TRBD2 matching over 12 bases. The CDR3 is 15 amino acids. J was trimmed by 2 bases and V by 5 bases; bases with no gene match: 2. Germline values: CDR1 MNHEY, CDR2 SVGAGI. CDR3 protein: CASSRTSGATDTQYF. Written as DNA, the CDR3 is TGTGCCAGCAGTAGGACTAGCGGGGCCACAGATACGCAGTATTTT.

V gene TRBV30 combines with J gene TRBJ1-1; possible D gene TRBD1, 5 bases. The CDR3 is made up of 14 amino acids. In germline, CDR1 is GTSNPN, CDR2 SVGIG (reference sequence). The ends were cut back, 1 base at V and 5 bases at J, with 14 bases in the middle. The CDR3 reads CAWSGQRVRTEAFF. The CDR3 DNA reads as TGTGCCTGGAGTGGACAGCGTGTTAGGACTGAAGCTTTCTTT.

CDR3 coding DNA: TGTGCCAGCAGTGTAGGAGCGGGGGCCCTCACAGATACGCAGTATTTT. Translation: CASSVGAGALTDTQYF. The chain is built from TRBV2 and TRBJ2-3; TRBD2 agrees at 8 bases. Germline loops: CDR1 SNHLY, CDR2 FYNNEI. The V and J ends lost 4 bases and 2 bases, in that order; junction bases with no gene match: 8. This CDR3 has 16 residues. The full variable domain, with the rest looked up from reference TRBV2 and TRBJ2-3, is EPEVTQTPSHQVTQMGQEVILRCVPISNHLYFYWYRQILGQKVEFLVSFYNNEISEKSEIFDDQFSVERPDGSNFTLKIRSTKLEDSAMYFCASSVGAGALTDTQYFGPGTRLTVL.

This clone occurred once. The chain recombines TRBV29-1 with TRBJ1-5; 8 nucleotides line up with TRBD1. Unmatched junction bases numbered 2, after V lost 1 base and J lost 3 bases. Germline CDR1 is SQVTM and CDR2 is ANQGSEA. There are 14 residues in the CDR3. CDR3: CSVEGTGYNQPQHF. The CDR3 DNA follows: TGCAGCGTTGAAGGGACAGGGTACAATCAGCCCCAGCATTTT.

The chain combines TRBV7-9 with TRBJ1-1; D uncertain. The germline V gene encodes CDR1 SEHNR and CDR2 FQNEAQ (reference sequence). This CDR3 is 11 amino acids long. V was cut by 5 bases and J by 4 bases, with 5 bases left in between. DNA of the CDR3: TGTGCCAGCAGCCCCAGCACTGAAGCTTTCTTT. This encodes CASSPSTEAFF.

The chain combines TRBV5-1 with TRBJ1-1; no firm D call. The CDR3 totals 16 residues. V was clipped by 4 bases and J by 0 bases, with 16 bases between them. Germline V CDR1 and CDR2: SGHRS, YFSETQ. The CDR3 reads CASSQAIVSMNTEAFF. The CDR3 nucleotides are TGCGCCAGCAGCCAGGCCATAGTCTCCATGAACACTGAAGCTTTCTTT.